A single sample is the source of the 32 T cell receptor beta chains below, sequenced in a study of identical twins. TCRdb re-analysed the 5' RACE reads in MiXCR, keeping a single row per CDR3 protein. The profile shows about 210,000 distinct CDR3 sequences, approximately 9% of them singletons. The sequencing input was memory (CD45RO+) T cells sorted from blood. The receptors derive from a woman aged 18-30 years in good health.

The chain couples TRBV5-4 to TRBJ2-7, with 15 bases identical to TRBD2. Germline loops: CDR1 SGHNT, CDR2 YYREEE (reference sequence). The CDR3 is 16 residues long. V was pared by 3 bases and J by 2 bases, with 3 bases of the junction left unmatched. The CDR3 sequence: CASSSRTSGRAYEQYF. DNA of the CDR3: TGTGCCAGCAGCTCCAGGACTAGCGGGAGGGCCTACGAGCAGTACTTC.

This clonotype occurred a few times. The V call is TRBV7-8, the J call TRBJ2-5, with a tentative D call TRBD1 (8 bases). CDR1 and CDR2 (germline): SGHVS, FQNEAQ. V was shortened by 4 bases and J by 5 bases, with 20 bases between the two germline ends. This CDR3 has 16 residues. DNA for the CDR3: TGTGCCAGCAGCTGGTCTAGCGGACAGGGAGGGGAGACCCAGTACTTC. Translation gives CASSWSSGQGGETQYF.

This chain's CDR3 is CAWRALGTGSTDTQYF. In nucleotides, the CDR3 is TGTGCCTGGAGGGCCCTGGGGACAGGTAGCACAGATACGCAGTATTTT. V is TRBV30 and J is TRBJ2-3, with 8 bases lining up with TRBD1. The trim removed 3 bases at V and 0 bases at J, leaving 8 bases unmatched. Germline lookup yields CDR1 GTSNPN and CDR2 SVGIG (reference sequence). The CDR3 consists of 16 residues.

The V call is TRBV27, the J call TRBJ1-5; 8 bases are a match to TRBD1. This CDR3 region has 14 residues. CDR1 is MNHEY, CDR2 SMNVEV, per germline (reference sequence). J lost 5 bases, V lost 5 bases, and 5 bases had no gene match. The CDR3, as DNA: TGTGCCAGCAGTAGTGACAGGGGTTATCAGCCCCAGCATTTT. Translation gives CASSSDRGYQPQHF.

A few counts support this clonotype. The chain recombines TRBV20-1 with TRBJ2-3; D may be TRBD2 (6 bases). CDR1 is DFQATT, CDR2 SNEGSKA, per germline (reference sequence). The ends were cut back, 1 base at V and 1 base at J, with 12 bases in the middle. CDR3 length: 15 amino acids. The CDR3 bases are TGCAGTGCTAGAGGGCTCCCGGGGGGCACAGATACGCAGTATTTT. Amino acid sequence: CSARGLPGGTDTQYF.

This clonotype has more than one count but fewer than ten. The J gene is TRBJ1-5, the V gene TRBV20-1; tentatively, D is TRBD1 (5 bases). Germline-derived CDR1 and CDR2 are DFQATT and SNEGSKA (reference sequence). The V end was cut by 3 bases, the J end by 5 bases, with 17 bases between. The CDR3 is 15 amino acids. The CDR3 DNA is TGCAGTGCTAGGATACAGGAGGCTGAGGATCAGCCCCAGCATTTT. Its translation: CSARIQEAEDQPQHF.

The chain couples TRBV3-1 to TRBJ2-4; 7 bases match TRBD2. The CDR3 extends over 15 amino acids. The ends lost 1 base at V and 8 bases at J; junction bases unmatched: 8. Germline V gene lookup returns CDR1 LGHDT and CDR2 YNNKEL (reference sequence). The CDR3 spells CASSQVGRSGDIQYF. The CDR3 bases are TGTGCCAGCAGCCAAGTCGGTCGGAGCGGGGACATTCAGTACTTC.

A few counts support this clonotype. This chain connects TRBV6-1 to TRBJ2-6; D unclear. The CDR3 is made up of 15 amino acids. Deletions cut 5 bases from V and 1 base from J, with 9 bases between. Germline lookup yields CDR1 MNHNS and CDR2 SASEGT. The DNA for the CDR3 is TGTGCCAGCAGTCCCCAACGTTCTGGGGCCAACGTCCTGACTTTC. Translation: CASSPQRSGANVLTF.

The CDR3 DNA follows: TGCGCCAGCAGCTTGGCGGGGGGCTACCACAATGAGCAGTTCTTC. It translates to CASSLAGGYHNEQFF. The chain carries TRBV5-1 and TRBJ2-1, with D possibly TRBD2 on 7 matching bases. V was pared by 0 bases and J by 5 bases, with 12 bases between. Germline CDR1 is SGHRS and CDR2 is YFSETQ. The CDR3 is made up of 15 amino acids.

The V and J genes are TRBV24-1 and TRBJ1-1; D might be TRBD1 (5 bases). The V end was cut by 4 bases, the J end by 1 base, with 18 bases between. CDR3 length equals 17 residues. Germline V gives CDR1 KGHDR, CDR2 SFDVKD. CDR3 nucleotide sequence: TGTGCCACCAGTGACCTGACAGTTATTAAGGGGAACACTGAAGCTTTCTTT. Translating gives CATSDLTVIKGNTEAFF.

This clonotype was detected a few times. V usage is TRBV19 and J usage is TRBJ2-1; 7 nucleotides match TRBD2. With 5 bases clipped from V and 5 bases from J, the junction kept 6 bases outside the gene matches. The germline gives CDR1 LNHDA, CDR2 SQIVND (reference sequence). The CDR3 contains 14 residues. The CDR3 sequence: CASSLRDYDNEQFF. Written as DNA, the CDR3 is TGTGCCAGTAGTCTCCGGGACTACGACAATGAGCAGTTCTTC.

This clonotype appeared a few times. V gene TRBV20-1 combines with J gene TRBJ2-1; 8 bases align to TRBD1. The CDR3 is made up of 13 amino acids. The germline V gene encodes CDR1 DFQATT and CDR2 SNEGSKA (reference sequence). V dropped 5 bases and J dropped 7; count of bases not matched to a gene: 7. The CDR3 loop is CSAPRDRRNEQFF. In DNA, the CDR3 is TGCAGTGCTCCCAGGGACAGGCGTAATGAGCAGTTCTTC.

This clonotype appeared a few times. The chain recombines TRBV4-3 with TRBJ2-1; no clear D gene. This CDR3 is 12 amino acids long. Germline values: CDR1 LGHNA, CDR2 YSLEER. V shed 5 bases and J shed 9 bases, with 11 bases lying between them. The CDR3 sequence is CASSSVGFEQFF. CDR3 nucleotide sequence: TGCGCCAGCAGCTCTGTGGGGTTTGAGCAGTTCTTC.

This clonotype was seen only a few times. The junction differs from germline at one of its ends, possibly a read error. The chain joins TRBV9 to TRBJ2-5; no definite D call. The CDR3 runs 14 residues. CDR1 is SGDLS and CDR2 is YYNGEE in the germline V gene. CDR3 coding DNA: TGTGCCAGCAGCGTAGGCTCCAACCAGGAGACCCAGTACTTC. This codes for CASSVGSNQETQYF.

The chain links TRBV4-1 to TRBJ2-5, with 7 bases identical to TRBD2. This CDR3 comprises 13 residues. With 8 bases clipped from V and 5 bases from J, the junction kept 8 bases outside the gene matches. Germline V gene data show CDR1 as MGHRA and CDR2 as YSYEKL. CDR3 sequence (DNA): TGCGCCAGCCTCGAGCCGGGGGGTGAGACCCAGTACTTC. This codes for CASLEPGGETQYF.

This clonotype was recorded many times. This sequence joins TRBV12-5 and TRBJ2-5, with D perhaps TRBD1 or TRBD2 (5 bases each). Between the trimmed V and J ends, which lost 0 bases and 1 base, there was a span of 21 bases. The CDR3 consists of 19 residues. Germline lookup yields CDR1 LGHNT and CDR2 FRNRAP. CDR3 residues: CASGLVRDGTANFQETQYF. CDR3 DNA sequence: TGTGCTAGTGGTTTGGTTAGGGATGGGACGGCGAACTTCCAAGAGACCCAGTACTTC.

This clonotype has only a few counts. V and J are TRBV12-3 or TRBV12-4 and TRBJ1-6, with D possibly matching TRBD1 (5 bases). V was cut by 6 bases and J by 7 bases, with 13 bases left in between. The CDR3 has 14 residues. Here the CDR3 reads CASRRGAGNSPLHF. CDR3 DNA: TGTGCCAGCAGGCGAGGGGCAGGGAATTCACCCCTCCACTTT.

J is TRBJ2-3 and V is TRBV3-1, with 7 bases aligning to TRBD1. Germline-derived CDR1 and CDR2 are LGHDT and YNNKEL (reference sequence). V lost 7 bases, J lost 4 bases, and 8 bases stayed unmatched. This CDR3 comprises 14 residues. CDR3 protein: CASIPRGQSDTQYF. Written as DNA, the CDR3 is TGTGCCAGCATCCCAAGGGGGCAGTCAGATACGCAGTATTTT.

V and J are TRBV2 and TRBJ2-7; TRBD1 matches 10 bases. CDR3 size: 14 residues. Germline values: CDR1 SNHLY, CDR2 FYNNEI. The V gene end was trimmed by 6 bases and the J gene end by 4 bases; junction bases not matched to a gene: 6. CDR3 residues: CASRGQGQRYEQYF. CDR3 in DNA: TGTGCCAGCAGGGGACAGGGGCAGAGGTACGAGCAGTACTTC.

This clonotype was counted a few times. The V call is TRBV5-1, the J call TRBJ2-1; 9 bases map to TRBD2. Germline V CDR1 and CDR2: SGHRS, YFSETQ. After removal of 4 bases from V and 5 bases from J, the junction contained 4 bases not matched to a gene. The CDR3 is made up of 14 amino acids. CDR3 in DNA: TGCGCCAGCAGCCTAGCGGGGAGGGACAATGAGCAGTTCTTC. Translated, it gives CASSLAGRDNEQFF.

This clonotype came up a few times. The chain recombines TRBV5-1 with TRBJ2-5; 7 bases map to TRBD2. This CDR3 spans 13 amino acids. Trimming at V came to 2 bases and at J to 4 bases, leaving 2 bases not matched to a gene. CDR1 is SGHRS and CDR2 is YFSETQ in the germline V gene. This chain's CDR3 is CASSLAGPETQYF. As DNA, the CDR3 is TGCGCCAGCAGCTTAGCGGGACCAGAGACCCAGTACTTC.

This clonotype was observed a handful of times. The chain uses TRBV27 and TRBJ1-1; 11 positions agree with TRBD1. V lost 5 bases and J lost 4; bases outside the gene matches: 3. Germline loops: CDR1 MNHEY, CDR2 SMNVEV (reference sequence). The CDR3 loop spans 14 amino acids. The DNA of the CDR3 is TGTGCCAGCAGTGGGGACAGGGGGGTCACTGAAGCTTTCTTT. This translates into CASSGDRGVTEAFF.

This clonotype occurred many times. Written as DNA, the CDR3 is TGTGCCACCAGTGATAAAAGCGGGGGGGCCAGGTACAATGAGCAGTTCTTC. Translated, it gives CATSDKSGGARYNEQFF. The chain is built from TRBV24-1 and TRBJ2-1, with 10 bases identical to TRBD2. V lost 3 bases and J lost 4; bases outside the gene matches: 8. Germline assignment: CDR1 KGHDR and CDR2 SFDVKD. CDR3 length equals 17 residues.

The genes are TRBV5-6 and TRBJ1-6, with D maybe TRBD1 (5 bases). The CDR3 consists of 13 residues. Between the trimmed V and J ends, which lost 4 bases and 9 bases, there was a span of 11 bases. The germline CDR1 and CDR2 sequences are SGHDT and YYEEEE. CDR3 sequence (DNA): TGTGCCAGCAGCCTTGTGGGGGTTTCACCCCTCCACTTT. This translates into CASSLVGVSPLHF.

This clonotype was picked up a small number of times. J is TRBJ2-7 and V is TRBV20-1; 7 bases fit TRBD1. Germline-derived CDR1 and CDR2 are DFQATT and SNEGSKA (reference sequence). The CDR3 totals 14 residues. The ends lost 7 bases at V and 0 bases at J; junction bases unmatched: 9. The CDR3 sequence: CSGASRQGSYEQYF. The CDR3 DNA follows: TGCAGTGGGGCGTCTCGACAGGGCTCCTACGAGCAGTACTTC.

The genes are TRBV10-3 and TRBJ1-2, with 7 bases lining up with TRBD1. The CDR3 totals 13 residues. The germline CDR1 and CDR2 sequences are ENHRY and SYGVKD. Trimming removed 6 bases from V and 8 bases from J; junction bases left unmatched: 9. CDR3 nucleotides: TGTGCCATCAGAGGAACAGGGGAACAAGGCTACACCTTC. The encoded protein is CAIRGTGEQGYTF.

There are many counts of this clonotype. The V call is TRBV5-1, the J call TRBJ2-7; D is unresolved. From germline, CDR1 is SGHRS and CDR2 YFSETQ. Trimming cost V 1 base and J 4 bases, with 12 bases left between them. The CDR3 consists of 14 residues. The CDR3 nucleotides read TGCGCCAGCAGCTTGTCGGGCCCTGGGTACGAGCAGTACTTC. Amino acid sequence: CASSLSGPGYEQYF.

The chain combines TRBV28 with TRBJ2-7, with D perhaps given as TRBD1 or TRBD2 (5 bases each). CDR1 and CDR2 from the germline V gene are MDHEN and SYDVKM. CDR3 length: 15 amino acids. Trimming stripped 6 bases from V and 2 bases from J, with 17 bases between. The CDR3 DNA is TGTGCCAGCAGCGGCCCGGGGAAGGGGACCTACGAGCAGTACTTC. It specifies CASSGPGKGTYEQYF.

The sample holds a few counts of this clonotype. The chain uses TRBV30 and TRBJ2-3, with unresolved D. Germline lookup yields CDR1 GTSNPN and CDR2 SVGIG (reference sequence). Trimming took off 1 base at V and 3 bases at J, with 5 bases between the two ends. This CDR3 region has 12 residues. The CDR3, as DNA: TGTGCCTGGAGTGACTTAACAGATACGCAGTATTTT. Protein product: CAWSDLTDTQYF.

This clonotype was counted at least ten times. The V call is TRBV5-1, the J call TRBJ2-3; D is uncertain. Germline loops: CDR1 SGHRS, CDR2 YFSETQ. Trimming pared 0 bases from V and 0 bases from J, leaving 14 bases between. The CDR3 is 17 residues long. In DNA form, the CDR3 reads TGCGCCAGCAGCTTGGAACAGACGGCCGTTAGCACAGATACGCAGTATTTT. Amino acids: CASSLEQTAVSTDTQYF.

This clonotype has more than one count but fewer than ten. This sequence joins TRBV4-3 and TRBJ2-1, with D maybe TRBD2 (5 bases). Germline CDR1 LGHNA, CDR2 YSLEER. This CDR3 spans 15 amino acids. V lost 3 bases and J lost 9, with 18 bases in between. CDR3 sequence (DNA): TGCGCCAGCAGCCACGGGATCTCTGGTGAGGGTGAGCAGTTCTTC. Protein sequence: CASSHGISGEGEQFF.

This clonotype is classed as medium-sized. This chain joins TRBV6-4 and TRBJ2-3, with 12 bases fitting TRBD2. V was clipped by 6 bases and J by 5 bases; unmatched bases: 3. The CDR3 extends over 14 amino acids. Germline V lookup: CDR1 MRHNA, CDR2 SNTAGT. The DNA of the CDR3 is TGTGCCAGCAGCCCTAGCGGGGGGGAAGATACGCAGTATTTT. Translating gives CASSPSGGEDTQYF.